The 21 T cell receptor beta chains presented below share a single source sample, sequenced in a study of control samples from healthy donors and cancer patients. Libraries were prepared by immunoSEQ multiplex PCR; TCRdb keeps only in-frame clonotypes and omits some of them. Of over 65,000 clones listed, roughly 91% were seen once; the top ten hold over 8.5%. The specimen was PBMCs. The origin of the receptors is a woman in her fifties or sixties with colorectal cancer.

V gene TRBV28 combines with J gene TRBJ2-7; D uncertain. The CDR3 covers 14 residues. Germline CDR1 and CDR2: MDHEN and SYDVKM. V was shortened by 3 bases and J by 4 bases, with 13 bases between the two germline ends. The CDR3 nucleotides read TGTGCCAGCAGTTTTACCAATCGTGGGTACGAGCAGTACGTC. Translating gives CASSFTNRGYEQYV.

The chain carries TRBV9 and TRBJ1-3; D is unclear. Germline assignment: CDR1 SGDLS and CDR2 YYNGEE. The CDR3 has 15 amino acids. V was shortened by 0 bases and J by 0 bases, with 7 bases between the two germline ends. The chain's CDR3 is CASSVAPSSGNTIYF. As DNA, the CDR3 is TGTGCCAGCAGCGTAGCTCCTAGCTCTGGAAACACCATATATTTT. Full variable domain (remainder filled in from reference TRBV9 and TRBJ1-3): DSGVTQTPKHLITATGQRVTLRCSPRSGDLSVYWYQQSLDQGLQFLIQYYNGEERAKGNILERFSAQQFPDLHSELNLSSLELGDSALYFCASSVAPSSGNTIYFGEGSWLTVV.

The chain is built from TRBV24-1 and TRBJ2-1, with 7 bases identical to TRBD2. The V segment lost 4 bases and the J segment 3 bases; nucleotides outside the gene matches: 8. This CDR3 has 16 residues. The V gene's germline CDR1 is KGHDR and CDR2 SFDVKD. The DNA for the CDR3 is TGTGCCACCAGTGACTCTGGACTAGGGCTCTACAATGAGCAGTTCTTC. This gives the protein CATSDSGLGLYNEQFF.

The J gene is TRBJ2-7, the V gene TRBV28; TRBD1 aligns across 8 bases. This CDR3 comprises 15 residues. The germline V gene has CDR1 MDHEN and CDR2 SYDVKM. Losses at the gene ends were 6 bases for V and 0 bases for J; bases not matched to a gene: 7. CDR3 nucleotides: TGTGCCAGCAGCCAGGGACAGGTCAGCTCCTACGAGCAGTACGTC. The encoded protein is CASSQGQVSSYEQYV.

This chain links TRBV6-2 or TRBV6-3 with TRBJ2-5, with a possible D match to TRBD2 (5 bases). Per germline, CDR1 MNHEY and CDR2 SVGEGT. The CDR3 has 12 residues. Trimming took 2 bases from V and 9 from J, leaving 10 bases between them. This chain's CDR3 is CASSYPSIAQYF. The CDR3, as DNA: TGTGCCAGCAGTTACCCTAGCATAGCCCAGTACTTC.

The genes are TRBV7-8 and TRBJ2-3; D is undetermined. CDR1 is SGHVS and CDR2 is FQNEAQ in the germline V gene. The CDR3 has 12 residues. V gave up 5 bases and J gave up 4 bases, with 7 bases separating them. Here the CDR3 reads CASSPYADTQYF. CDR3 DNA: TGTGCCAGCAGCCCCTATGCAGATACGCAGTATTTT.

The rearrangement uses TRBV18 and TRBJ2-7, with 8 bases that match TRBD1. The CDR3 has 13 residues. Losses at the gene ends were 3 bases for V and 5 bases for J; bases not matched to a gene: 3. CDR1 and CDR2 from the germline V gene are KGHSH and LQKENI. The CDR3 region has the DNA TGTGCCAGCTCACCGCCGGGACAGGACGAGCAGTACGTC. Protein: CASSPPGQDEQYV.

The chain recombines TRBV19 with TRBJ1-2; 9 nucleotides line up with TRBD1. Losses at the gene ends were 3 bases for V and 2 bases for J; bases not matched to a gene: 4. This CDR3 is 15 amino acids long. From germline, CDR1 is LNHDA and CDR2 SQIVND (reference sequence). CDR3 sequence (DNA): TGTGCCAGTAGTATCCGACAGGGGGTGAACTATGGCTACACCTTC. This translates into CASSIRQGVNYGYTF.

The chain uses TRBV6-2 or TRBV6-3 and TRBJ2-5; 9 positions match TRBD1. The germline gives CDR1 MNHEY, CDR2 SVGEGT. With V trimmed by 5 bases and J by 7 bases, 8 bases remained unmatched. The CDR3 spans 14 residues. CDR3 residues: CASSKPGQGGTQYF. CDR3 DNA: TGTGCCAGCAGTAAACCGGGACAGGGAGGGACCCAGTACTTC.

The chain recombines TRBV4-1 with TRBJ1-1; D uncertain. The V gene lost 1 base and the J gene lost 3 bases, with 12 bases spanning the gap. This CDR3 spans 15 amino acids. The germline CDR1 and CDR2 sequences are MGHRA and YSYEKL. The CDR3 DNA follows: TGCGCCAGCAGCCAAGGTTTCAGCCTGGACACTGAAGCTTTCTTT. This gives the protein CASSQGFSLDTEAFF.

This chain uses TRBV5-1 with TRBJ2-3, with 9 bases lining up with TRBD2. J gave up 1 base and V 0 bases, and 6 bases lay outside the gene matches. Germline values: CDR1 SGHRS, CDR2 YFSETQ. This CDR3 is built from 17 residues. CDR3 sequence: CASSLVLAGSRTDTQYF. In nucleotides, the CDR3 is TGCGCCAGCAGCTTGGTCCTAGCGGGGTCACGCACAGATACGCAGTATTTT.

J is TRBJ2-1 and V is TRBV28, with 8 bases matching TRBD1. Germline V lookup: CDR1 MDHEN, CDR2 SYDVKM. CDR3 length equals 12 residues. V lost 5 bases and J lost 7; bases outside the gene matches: 1. The CDR3 DNA reads as TGTGCCAGCAGTACAGGGGGGAATGAGCAGTTCTTC. Translated, it gives CASSTGGNEQFF. The entire variable domain, with the rest obtained from reference TRBV28 and TRBJ2-1, is as follows: DVKVTQSSRYLVKRTGEKVFLECVQDMDHENMFWYRQDPGLGLRLIYFSYDVKMKEKGDIPEGYSVSREKKERFSLILESASTNQTSMYLCASSTGGNEQFFGPGTRLTVL.

The J gene is TRBJ2-5, the V gene TRBV19; 8 positions agree with TRBD1. Looked up from germline, CDR1 is LNHDA and CDR2 is SQIVND (reference sequence). Trimming cost V 7 bases and J 0 bases; bases outside gene matches: 4. CDR3 length: 14 residues. CDR3 region: CASKGQAYQETQYF. The CDR3 DNA reads TGTGCCAGTAAGGGACAGGCATACCAAGAGACCCAGTACTTC. Combining the CDR3 with reference TRBV19 and TRBJ2-5 gives the whole variable domain DGGITQSPKYLFRKEGQNVTLSCEQNLNHDAMYWYRQDPGQGLRLIYYSQIVNDFQKGDIAEGYSVSREKKESFPLTVTSAQKNPTAFYLCASKGQAYQETQYFGPGTRLLVL.

Written as DNA, the CDR3 is TGCGCCAGCAAACCGGGACAGAGGGGAGATGGCTACACCTTC. Residues: CASKPGQRGDGYTF. The chain carries TRBV10-2 and TRBJ1-2, with 7 nucleotides matching TRBD1. The CDR3 sequence is 14 residues long. Germline CDR1 WSHSY, CDR2 SAAADI. J was trimmed by 6 bases and V by 7 bases; bases with no gene match: 11.

This clone was counted a single time. The chain links TRBV9 to TRBJ2-3; tentative D call: TRBD1 (6 bases). Looked up from germline, CDR1 is SGDLS and CDR2 is YYNGEE. Trimming removed 3 bases from V and 1 base from J, with 12 bases in between. The CDR3 covers 15 residues. The CDR3 spells CASSARQVGTDTQYF. The CDR3, as DNA: TGTGCCAGCAGCGCCAGACAGGTTGGCACAGATACGCAGTATTTT.

The rearrangement links TRBV19 to TRBJ2-2, with 11 bases fitting TRBD2. The CDR3 has 16 residues. V lost 5 bases to trimming and J lost 3 bases; unmatched junction nucleotides: 5. Germline V lookup: CDR1 LNHDA, CDR2 SQIVND (reference sequence). CDR3 protein: CASSFSGGVDTGELFF. DNA for the CDR3: TGTGCCAGTAGTTTTAGCGGGGGGGTCGACACCGGGGAGCTGTTTTTT.

The chain is built from TRBV19 and TRBJ1-2; 8 bases fit TRBD1. After removal of 7 bases from V and 8 bases from J, the junction contained 12 bases not matched to a gene. Per germline, CDR1 LNHDA and CDR2 SQIVND (reference sequence). This CDR3 has 14 amino acids. CDR3 coding DNA: TGTGCCAGTACCACAAATCAGGGGGCAGTGGGCTACACCTTC. Translating gives CASTTNQGAVGYTF.

The rearrangement uses TRBV18 and TRBJ1-6, with 10 bases that match TRBD1. After removal of 2 bases from V and 7 bases from J, the junction contained 5 bases not matched to a gene. In germline, CDR1 is KGHSH, CDR2 LQKENI. The CDR3 runs to 16 residues. CDR3 DNA sequence: TGTGCCAGCTCACCATCCGGACAGGGGGGGAATTCACCCCTCCACTTT. It specifies CASSPSGQGGNSPLHF.

The genes are TRBV7-2 and TRBJ1-5; tentative D call: TRBD1 (5 bases). Trimming took 3 bases from V and 4 from J, leaving 13 bases between them. Germline values: CDR1 SGHTA, CDR2 FQGNSA. CDR3 length: 15 amino acids. The CDR3 protein is CASSLGGAKNQPQHF. Here the CDR3 DNA reads TGTGCCAGCAGCTTGGGAGGGGCGAAGAATCAGCCCCAGCATTTT.

V gene TRBV5-1 combines with J gene TRBJ1-5; possible D gene TRBD1, 6 bases. The CDR3 runs 15 residues. Between the trimmed V and J ends, which lost 0 bases and 7 bases, there was a span of 14 bases. CDR1 is SGHRS and CDR2 is YFSETQ in the germline V gene. CDR3 in DNA: TGCGCCAGCAGCTTGGAAGGGTCTCAGGGGCAGCCCCAGCATTTT. Protein sequence: CASSLEGSQGQPQHF.

V usage is TRBV19 and J usage is TRBJ2-1; D is unresolved. This CDR3 comprises 13 residues. V was shortened by 6 bases and J by 4 bases, with 10 bases between the two germline ends. Germline V gives CDR1 LNHDA, CDR2 SQIVND (reference sequence). CDR3: CASSLGLYNEQFF. The CDR3 region has the DNA TGTGCCAGTAGCCTCGGGCTTTACAATGAGCAGTTCTTC. The whole variable domain, filled in from reference TRBV19 and TRBJ2-1, reads DGGITQSPKYLFRKEGQNVTLSCEQNLNHDAMYWYRQDPGQGLRLIYYSQIVNDFQKGDIAEGYSVSREKKESFPLTVTSAQKNPTAFYLCASSLGLYNEQFFGPGTRLTVL.